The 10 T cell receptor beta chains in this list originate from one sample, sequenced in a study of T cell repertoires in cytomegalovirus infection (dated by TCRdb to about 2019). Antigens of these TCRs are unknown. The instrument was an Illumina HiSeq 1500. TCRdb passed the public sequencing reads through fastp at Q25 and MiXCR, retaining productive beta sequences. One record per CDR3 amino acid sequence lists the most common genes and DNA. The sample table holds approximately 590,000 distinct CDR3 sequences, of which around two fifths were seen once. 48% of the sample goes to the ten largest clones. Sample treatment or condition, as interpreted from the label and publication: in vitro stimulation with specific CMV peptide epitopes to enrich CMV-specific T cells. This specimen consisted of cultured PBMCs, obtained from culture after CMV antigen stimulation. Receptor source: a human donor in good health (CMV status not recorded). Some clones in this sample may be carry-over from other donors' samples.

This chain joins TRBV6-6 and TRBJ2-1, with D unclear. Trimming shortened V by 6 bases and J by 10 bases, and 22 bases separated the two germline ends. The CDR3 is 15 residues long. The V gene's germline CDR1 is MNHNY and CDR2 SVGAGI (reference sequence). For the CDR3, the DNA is TGTGCCAGCAGGCACGAGCGTGGGGATGTAGGGGAGCAGTTCTTC. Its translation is CASRHERGDVGEQFF.

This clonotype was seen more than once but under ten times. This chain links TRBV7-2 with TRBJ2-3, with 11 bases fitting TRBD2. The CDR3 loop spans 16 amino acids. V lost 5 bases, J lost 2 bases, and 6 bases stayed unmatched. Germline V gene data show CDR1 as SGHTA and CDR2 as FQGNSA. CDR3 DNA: TGTGCCAGCAGCCACTCGGGACTAGCGGACACAGATACGCAGTATTTT. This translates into CASSHSGLADTDTQYF.

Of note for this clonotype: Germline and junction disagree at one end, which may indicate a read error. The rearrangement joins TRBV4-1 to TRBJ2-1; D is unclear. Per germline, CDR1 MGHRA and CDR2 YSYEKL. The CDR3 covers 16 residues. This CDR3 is CASSVQGRSSYNEQFF. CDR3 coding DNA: TGTGCCAGCAGCGTTCAAGGGCGGAGCTCCTACAATGAGCAGTTCTTC.

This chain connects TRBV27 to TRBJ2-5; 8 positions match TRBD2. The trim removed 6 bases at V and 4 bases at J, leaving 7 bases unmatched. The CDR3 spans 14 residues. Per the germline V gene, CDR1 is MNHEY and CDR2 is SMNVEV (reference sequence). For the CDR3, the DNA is TGTGCCAGCAGACGCTCAGGGACTAGAGAGACCCAGTACTTC. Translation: CASRRSGTRETQYF.

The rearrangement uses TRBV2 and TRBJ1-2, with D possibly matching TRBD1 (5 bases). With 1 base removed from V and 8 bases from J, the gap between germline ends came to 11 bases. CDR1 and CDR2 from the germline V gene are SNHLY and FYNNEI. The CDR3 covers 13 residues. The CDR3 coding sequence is TGTGCCAGCAGTGAAGAGGGGCTCGGAGGCTACACCTTC. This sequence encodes CASSEEGLGGYTF.

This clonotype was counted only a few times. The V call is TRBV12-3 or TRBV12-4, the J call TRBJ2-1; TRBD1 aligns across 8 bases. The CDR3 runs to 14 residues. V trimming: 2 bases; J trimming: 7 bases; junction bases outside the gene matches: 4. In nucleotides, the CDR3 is TGTGCCAGCAGTTTACTCCAGGGGGCGAATGAGCAGTTCTTC. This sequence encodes CASSLLQGANEQFF.

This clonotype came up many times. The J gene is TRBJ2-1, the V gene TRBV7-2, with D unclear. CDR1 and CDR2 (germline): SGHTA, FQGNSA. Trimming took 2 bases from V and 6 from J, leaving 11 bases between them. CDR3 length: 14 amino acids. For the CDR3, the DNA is TGTGCCAGCAGCTTATCCTCAGCCATCAATGAGCAGTTCTTC. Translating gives CASSLSSAINEQFF. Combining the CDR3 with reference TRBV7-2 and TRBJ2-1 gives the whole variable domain GAGVSQSPSNKVTEKGKDVELRCDPISGHTALYWYRQSLGQGLEFLIYFQGNSAPDKSGLPSDRFSAERTGGSVSTLTIQRTQQEDSAVYLCASSLSSAINEQFFGPGTRLTVL.

This CDR3 is CASSLEGGAGAFF. CDR3 nucleotide sequence: TGTGCCAGCAGTTTAGAGGGGGGGGCTGGGGCTTTCTTT. The chain combines TRBV12-3 or TRBV12-4 with TRBJ1-1; tentative D call: TRBD1 (6 bases). V was cut by 1 base and J by 11 bases, with 14 bases left in between. This CDR3 contains 13 residues.

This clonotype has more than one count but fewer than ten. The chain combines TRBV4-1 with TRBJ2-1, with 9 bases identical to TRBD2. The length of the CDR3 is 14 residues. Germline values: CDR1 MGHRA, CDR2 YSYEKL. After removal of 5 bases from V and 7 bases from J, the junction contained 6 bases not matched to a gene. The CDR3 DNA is TGCGCCAGCAGCGGGTTAGCGGGAGAAAATGAGCAGTTCTTC. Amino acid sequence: CASSGLAGENEQFF.

DNA for the CDR3: TGCGCCAGCACCCCTTTCCTGGCCGTCTCCTACGAGCAGTACTTC. It codes for CASTPFLAVSYEQYF. The chain employs TRBV4-1 and TRBJ2-7; D gene uncertain. The CDR3 totals 15 residues. V lost 7 bases and J lost 0, with 16 bases in between. From germline, CDR1 is MGHRA and CDR2 YSYEKL.